Listed below are T cell receptor beta chains from one sample, sequenced in a study of blood T cells in healthy people across ages. TCRdb re-derived calls from the 5' RACE reads in MiXCR, one entry per CDR3 protein. The sample yields roughly 730,000 distinct CDR3 sequences, around three fifths seen once. Sequencing used blood. Receptors originate from a man aged 35-49 years in good health. Each CDR3 is given with its conserved first and last residue. The D gene is left open where the match is weak. The size entry is marked missing in some rows and otherwise reads once, few, many or a size class.

D: .
size: .
J: TRBJ1-5
length: 16
V: TRBV2
CDR3: CASSPQGLGGNQPQHF
DNA: TGTGCCAGCAGTCCGCAGGGCCTTGGCGGCAATCAGCCCCAGCATTTT

D: TRBD2
size: many
J: TRBJ2-5
length: 18
V: TRBV7-6
CDR3: CASSSRPLGGGLANEQYF
DNA: TGTGCCAGCAGCTCCAGACCCCTGGGTGGGGGACTAGCAAATGAGCAGTACTTC

D: .
size: .
J: TRBJ2-5
length: 14
V: TRBV12-3/TRBV12-4
CDR3: CASSFRMGEETQYF
DNA: TGTGCCAGCAGTTTCCGTATGGGGGAGGAGACCCAGTACTTC

D: .
size: .
J: TRBJ2-7
length: 15
V: TRBV20-1
CDR3: CSARGRRDDSYEQYF
DNA: TGCAGTGCTAGAGGCCGCCGGGACGACTCCTACGAGCAGTACTTC

D: TRBD1
size: .
J: TRBJ1-1
length: 17
V: TRBV10-3
CDR3: CAISAQGQGAGYTEAFF
DNA: TGTGCCATCAGTGCTCAAGGCCAGGGGGCTGGATACACTGAAGCTTTCTTT

D: .
size: .
J: TRBJ2-3
length: 16
V: TRBV13
CDR3: CASSLGVGGRTDTQYF
DNA: TGTGCCAGCAGCCTGGGCGTGGGCGGACGCACAGATACGCAGTATTTT

D: .
size: .
J: TRBJ1-1
length: 14
V: TRBV2
CDR3: CASSVAGVVGEAFF
DNA: TGTGCCAGCAGTGTAGCAGGGGTTGTTGGTGAAGCTTTCTTT

D: .
size: .
J: TRBJ2-1
length: 11
V: TRBV29-1
CDR3: CSSYRNNEQFF
DNA: TGCAGCTCGTACAGAAACAATGAGCAGTTCTTC

D: TRBD1
size: .
J: TRBJ2-1
length: 16
V: TRBV12-3/TRBV12-4
CDR3: CASSLADRLSYNEQFF
DNA: TGTGCCAGCAGTTTAGCGGACAGGCTCTCCTACAATGAGCAGTTCTTC

D: TRBD2
size: .
J: TRBJ2-4
length: 16
V: TRBV7-2
CDR3: CASSSNSGGAGNIQYF
DNA: TGTGCCAGCAGCTCTAATAGCGGGGGGGCCGGAAACATTCAGTACTTC

D: TRBD2
size: once
J: TRBJ2-1
length: 15
V: TRBV29-1
CDR3: CSAKAGVTSYNEQFF
DNA: TGCAGCGCAAAAGCGGGAGTCACCTCCTACAATGAGCAGTTCTTC

D: TRBD2
size: once
J: TRBJ2-4
length: 15
V: TRBV19
CDR3: CASSGLAVAKNIQYF
DNA: TGTGCCAGTAGTGGGCTAGCGGTAGCCAAAAACATTCAGTACTTC

D: TRBD2
size: .
J: TRBJ2-7
length: 15
V: TRBV4-2
CDR3: CASSQELGLEGEQYF
DNA: TGTGCCAGCAGCCAAGAGTTAGGACTAGAAGGCGAGCAGTACTTC

D: .
size: .
J: TRBJ2-7
length: 18
V: TRBV6-2/TRBV6-3
CDR3: CASSFPDSGGVNSYEQYF
DNA: TGTGCCAGCAGCTTCCCCGACTCTGGAGGGGTCAACTCCTACGAGCAGTACTTC

D: .
size: .
J: TRBJ2-7
length: 14
V: TRBV6-2/TRBV6-3
CDR3: CASRKDPSRYEQYF
DNA: TGTGCCAGCCGGAAGGACCCCTCTAGGTACGAGCAGTACTTC

D: .
size: .
J: TRBJ1-5
length: 19
V: TRBV20-1
CDR3: CSALDERGPRGRGNQPQHF
DNA: TGCAGTGCTCTAGATGAAAGGGGCCCCAGGGGTCGGGGAAATCAGCCCCAGCATTTT